These 31 T cell receptor beta chains originate from one sample sequenced in a study of human T cells and chemical hapten exposure. One entry per CDR3 protein, called by TCRdb with MiXCR from the RACE reads. The sample records about 30,000 distinct CDR3 sequences, 5% to 6% being singletons. The time point is: patch test 3, about 24 weeks after DPC sensitization. Specified treatment: therapeutic diphenylcyclopropenone sensitization with weekly scalp DPC. The sequences come from whole blood, collected in connection with sensitization to the hapten diphenylcyclopropenone (DPC). Receptors were obtained from a man younger than 40 with alopecia areata. Some clones in this sample may be carry-over from other donors' samples.

This clonotype appeared many times. The chain carries TRBV3-1 and TRBJ2-7; D perhaps matches TRBD2 (6 bases). This CDR3 has 14 residues. From germline, CDR1 is LGHDT and CDR2 YNNKEL (reference sequence). The ends were cut back, 10 bases at V and 8 bases at J, with 24 bases in the middle. DNA for the CDR3: TGTGCCACCGCGACGCGGGACGTACAAGCTCAGCAGTACTTC. As protein: CATATRDVQAQQYF.

This clonotype was found many times. The chain joins TRBV6-2 or TRBV6-3 to TRBJ2-5, with TRBD1 identical over 9 bases. The CDR3 sequence is 14 residues long. Germline CDR1 reads MNHEY; CDR2 reads SVGEGT. With 7 bases clipped from V and 5 bases from J, the junction kept 8 bases outside the gene matches. The CDR3 reads CASTAGQGVETQYF. The CDR3 DNA reads TGTGCCAGCACTGCGGGACAGGGAGTGGAGACCCAGTACTTC.

This clonotype has a count of ten or more. DNA of the CDR3: TGCAGCGTTGAAGGAGAGACCCAGTACTTC. This sequence encodes CSVEGETQYF. This rearrangement joins TRBV29-1 to TRBJ2-5; no clear D. CDR1 SQVTM and CDR2 ANQGSEA come from the germline V gene. The CDR3 is 10 residues long. The V and J ends lost 1 base and 4 bases respectively, with 1 base between them.

This clonotype was seen ten or more times. The gene calls are TRBV6-6 and TRBJ2-5; D is unclear. The V end was cut by 2 bases, the J end by 3 bases, with 10 bases between. The CDR3 spans 14 residues. CDR1 and CDR2 (germline): MNHNY, SVGAGI (reference sequence). The CDR3 DNA sequence: TGTGCCAGCAGTTACCTGGGATCCAAAGAGACCCAGTACTTC. The encoded protein is CASSYLGSKETQYF.

This clonotype was found a few times. CDR3 amino acids: CASTPRGLLGAEAFF. The CDR3 coding sequence is TGTGCCAGCACCCCTAGGGGCCTGCTAGGCGCTGAAGCTTTCTTT. The chain recombines TRBV6-5 with TRBJ1-1; possibly TRBD1 for D (5 bases). V was cut by 7 bases and J by 6 bases, with 21 bases left in between. The germline gives CDR1 MNHEY, CDR2 SVGAGI. The length of the CDR3 is 15 residues.

This clonotype has ten or more counts. The CDR3 DNA sequence: TGTGCCAGCAGCCCGCCGGCACTAGTCTACGAGCAGTACTTC. Translated: CASSPPALVYEQYF. The chain couples TRBV7-9 to TRBJ2-7; D may be TRBD2 (5 bases). The CDR3 is 14 residues long. The V end lost 5 bases, the J end lost 3 bases, and 14 bases lay between the germline ends. Germline V CDR1 and CDR2: SEHNR, FQNEAQ (reference sequence). Based on the CDR3 plus reference TRBV7-9 and TRBJ2-7, the full variable domain is DTGVSQNPRHKITKRGQNVTFRCDPISEHNRLYWYRQTLGQGPEFLTYFQNEAQLEKSRLLSDRFSAERPKGSFSTLEIQRTEQGDSAMYLCASSPPALVYEQYFGPGTRLTVT.

This clonotype was found many times. V usage is TRBV20-1 and J usage is TRBJ2-3, with D perhaps TRBD2 (6 bases). Looked up from germline, CDR1 is DFQATT and CDR2 is SNEGSKA (reference sequence). V was shortened by 5 bases and J by 2 bases, with 14 bases between the two germline ends. The CDR3 length is 14 residues. The CDR3 loop is CSAHKGGNTDTQYF. CDR3 DNA: TGCAGTGCTCACAAGGGAGGTAACACAGATACGCAGTATTTT.

This clonotype has ten or more counts. V gene TRBV5-1 combines with J gene TRBJ2-3; 9 positions agree with TRBD1. The V and J ends lost 4 bases and 1 base, in that order; junction bases with no gene match: 10. This CDR3 is built from 17 residues. Looked up from germline, CDR1 is SGHRS and CDR2 is YFSETQ. The CDR3 DNA follows: TGCGCCAGCAGCACCGGGACAGGGATCGGTCGCACAGATACGCAGTATTTT. Protein product: CASSTGTGIGRTDTQYF.

The table lists this clonotype with many counts. The genes are TRBV6-2 or TRBV6-3 and TRBJ2-5, with a possible D match to TRBD1 (6 bases). From germline, CDR1 is MNHEY and CDR2 SVGEGT. The germline V and J ends were trimmed by 5 bases and 2 bases, with 18 bases remaining between them. CDR3 length: 16 residues. DNA of the CDR3: TGTGCCAGCAGTGTTACTAGGGGGAGTGAACAAGAGACCCAGTACTTC. This translates into CASSVTRGSEQETQYF.

This clonotype showed up many times. The chain recombines TRBV6-2 or TRBV6-3 with TRBJ1-5; TRBD1 is a possible D gene (5 bases). The germline V gene encodes CDR1 MNHEY and CDR2 SVGEGT. This CDR3 has 14 residues. V shed 9 bases and J shed 3 bases, with 15 bases lying between them. CDR3 loop: CASSAQGDNQPQHF. The CDR3 nucleotides read TGTGCCAGTTCGGCGCAGGGTGACAATCAGCCCCAGCATTTT.

This clonotype has at least ten counts. The chain links TRBV3-1 to TRBJ2-1, with TRBD2 matching 9 bases. This CDR3 region has 16 residues. The junction had 8 bases not matched to a gene; V was cut back by 4 bases and J by 4 bases. Germline V lookup: CDR1 LGHDT, CDR2 YNNKEL (reference sequence). The CDR3 DNA follows: TGTGCCAGCAGCCGGCTAGCGGGGCGGTCTTACAATGAGCAGTTCTTC. The encoded protein is CASSRLAGRSYNEQFF.

This clonotype was seen at least ten times. The chain couples TRBV27 to TRBJ2-7; tentatively, D is TRBD1 (6 bases). The CDR3 totals 14 residues. The V end was cut by 7 bases, the J end by 7 bases, with 20 bases between. Germline V gives CDR1 MNHEY, CDR2 SMNVEV (reference sequence). CDR3 amino acids: CASKTGRITGEQYF. The CDR3 DNA reads as TGTGCCAGCAAGACAGGCCGAATAACAGGGGAGCAGTACTTC.

The CDR3 sequence: CASRAFAGSGDTIYF. The CDR3 DNA reads TGTGCCAGCAGGGCATTCGCGGGATCCGGGGACACCATATATTTT. The V and J genes are TRBV6-6 and TRBJ1-3; D ambiguous. The CDR3 is 15 amino acids. Between the trimmed V and J ends, which lost 6 bases and 8 bases, there was a span of 20 bases. From germline, CDR1 is MNHNY and CDR2 SVGAGI (reference sequence).

In its sample, this clonotype was seen many times. CDR3 DNA sequence: TGTGCCAGCAGCTTAGTAGGCGGGGGGCCCTACAATGAGCAGTTCTTC. It is translated as CASSLVGGGPYNEQFF. The chain uses TRBV7-9 and TRBJ2-1; 8 nucleotides agree with TRBD2. V gave up 1 base and J gave up 2 bases; unmatched junction bases: 4. Looked up from germline, CDR1 is SEHNR and CDR2 is FQNEAQ (reference sequence). The CDR3 runs 16 residues. Full variable domain (remainder filled in from reference TRBV7-9 and TRBJ2-1): DTGVSQNPRHKITKRGQNVTFRCDPISEHNRLYWYRQTLGQGPEFLTYFQNEAQLEKSRLLSDRFSAERPKGSFSTLEIQRTEQGDSAMYLCASSLVGGGPYNEQFFGPGTRLTVL.

The sample holds many counts of this clonotype. This chain uses TRBV7-9 with TRBJ2-7; D is uncertain. Germline CDR1 reads SEHNR; CDR2 reads FQNEAQ (reference sequence). V lost 5 bases and J 6 bases, leaving 14 bases between the germline ends. The CDR3 contains 13 residues. In DNA, the CDR3 is TGTGCCAGCAGCCCCGGCCCAGGCGCCGAGCAGTACTTC. This codes for CASSPGPGAEQYF.

This clonotype was seen ten or more times. J is TRBJ2-7 and V is TRBV10-1; either TRBD1 or TRBD2 may supply D (6 bases each). Trimming took 6 bases from V and 6 from J, leaving 15 bases between them. CDR3 length: 13 residues. CDR1 WNHNN and CDR2 SYGVQD come from the germline V gene (reference sequence). CDR3 DNA: TGCGCCAGCAGCCGATCCAGGGGAGGCGAGCAGTACTTC. It specifies CASSRSRGGEQYF.

This clonotype was observed at least ten times. The CDR3 DNA is TGTGCCAGCAGCGGCCGACAGGGAACAGATACGCAGTATTTT. This sequence encodes CASSGRQGTDTQYF. This chain connects TRBV9 to TRBJ2-3, with TRBD1 matching over 7 bases. V dropped 3 bases and J dropped 3; count of bases not matched to a gene: 4. Germline assignment: CDR1 SGDLS and CDR2 YYNGEE. The CDR3 totals 14 residues.

The sample holds many counts of this clonotype. This sequence joins TRBV30 and TRBJ1-5; 8 bases map to TRBD1. The junction had 12 bases not matched to a gene; V was cut back by 6 bases and J by 8 bases. The CDR3 has 14 residues. Looked up from germline, CDR1 is GTSNPN and CDR2 is SVGIG (reference sequence). The CDR3 region is CACTTAQGAKPQHF. The CDR3 DNA follows: TGTGCCTGCACGACGGCTCAGGGGGCGAAGCCCCAGCATTTT. Combining the CDR3 with reference TRBV30 and TRBJ1-5 gives the whole variable domain SQTIHQWPATLVQPVGSPLSLECTVEGTSNPNLYWYRQAAGRGLQLLFYSVGIGQISSEVPQNLSASRPQDRQFILSSKKLLLSDSGFYLCACTTAQGAKPQHFGDGTRLSIL.

This clonotype has at least ten counts. The V gene is TRBV14, the J gene TRBJ2-7; D is perhaps TRBD2 (7 bases). This CDR3 is built from 14 residues. With 3 bases removed from V and 7 bases from J, the gap between germline ends came to 16 bases. The germline V gene encodes CDR1 SGHDN and CDR2 FVKESK. The CDR3 sequence is CASSHGGGQREQYF. The DNA of the CDR3 is TGTGCCAGCAGCCATGGGGGGGGGCAACGGGAGCAGTACTTC.

The table lists this clonotype with many counts. V gene TRBV27 combines with J gene TRBJ2-7, with unresolved D. This CDR3 is 12 amino acids long. In germline, CDR1 is MNHEY, CDR2 SMNVEV (reference sequence). V lost 5 bases, J lost 3 bases, and 8 bases lay in between. The CDR3 protein is CASSPGDYEQYF. The CDR3 nucleotides are TGTGCCAGCAGTCCTGGGGACTACGAGCAGTACTTC.

This clonotype was observed a few times. Being one base from a much bigger clone, this may be a read error. The chain recombines TRBV7-2 with TRBJ2-4, with D unresolved. The CDR3 consists of 20 residues. Germline V gives CDR1 SGHTA, CDR2 FQGNSA. V was cut by 4 bases and J by 5 bases, with 30 bases left in between. CDR3 residues: CASSSTQLLQVAADENIQYF. CDR3 nucleotides: TGTGCCAGCAGCTCCACACAATTACTTCAGGTGGCGGCGGACGAAAACATTCAGTACTTC. Full variable domain (remainder filled in from reference TRBV7-2 and TRBJ2-4): GAGVSQSPSNKVTEKGKDVELRCDPISGHTALYWYRQSLGQGLEFLIYFQGNSAPDKSGLPSDRFSAERTGGSVSTLTIQRTQQEDSAVYLCASSSTQLLQVAADENIQYFGAGTRLSVL.

This clonotype was seen repeatedly, ten times or more. In DNA, the CDR3 is TGTGCCAGCAGTCCCGGGACAGGGACGATCGAGCAGTACTTC. This codes for CASSPGTGTIEQYF. This chain connects TRBV12-3 or TRBV12-4 to TRBJ2-7, with 9 bases identical to TRBD1. The CDR3 runs to 14 residues. The junction had 8 bases not matched to a gene; V was cut back by 5 bases and J by 6 bases.

This clonotype came up a few times. The chain links TRBV4-3 to TRBJ2-5, with 10 bases that match TRBD1. Germline V gene data show CDR1 as LGHNA and CDR2 as YSLEER. The CDR3 runs to 14 residues. Trimming cost V 4 bases and J 3 bases; bases outside gene matches: 2. The CDR3 sequence is CASSRGTGEETQYF. The DNA of the CDR3 is TGCGCCAGCAGCCGGGGGACAGGGGAAGAGACCCAGTACTTC.

This clonotype was counted many times. The rearrangement joins TRBV20-1 to TRBJ2-1; D is ambiguous. V was clipped by 7 bases and J by 0 bases, with 13 bases between them. Germline V lookup: CDR1 DFQATT, CDR2 SNEGSKA (reference sequence). The CDR3 sequence is 14 residues long. The chain's CDR3 is CSGRSTLSYNEQFF. The CDR3 DNA follows: TGCAGTGGGCGCTCGACCCTCTCCTACAATGAGCAGTTCTTC.

The chain carries TRBV4-2 and TRBJ2-5; 7 nucleotides line up with TRBD2. The CDR3 loop spans 16 amino acids. Losses at the gene ends were 1 base for V and 2 bases for J; bases not matched to a gene: 7. Germline V gene sequence: CDR1 LGHNA, CDR2 YNFKEQ. CDR3 loop: CASSQGSGAGQETQYF. The DNA for the CDR3 is TGTGCCAGCAGCCAAGGGAGCGGGGCAGGACAAGAGACCCAGTACTTC.

This clonotype was seen ten or more times. The genes are TRBV24-1 and TRBJ1-1, with D hard to call. CDR1 KGHDR and CDR2 SFDVKD come from the germline V gene. The CDR3 contains 13 residues. Trimming stripped 2 bases from V and 4 bases from J, with 7 bases between. CDR3 sequence reads: CATSDWSGTEAFF. The CDR3 DNA reads TGTGCCACCAGTGATTGGTCAGGCACTGAAGCTTTCTTT.

In its sample, this clonotype was seen many times. The gene calls are TRBV4-1 and TRBJ1-6; D remains unclear. V was trimmed by 0 bases and J by 7 bases, leaving 16 bases between them. Germline loops: CDR1 MGHRA, CDR2 YSYEKL. The CDR3 runs to 17 residues. CDR3 DNA: TGCGCCAGCAGCCAAGATCAGAGGGTGCCGGGGAATTCACCCCTCCACTTT. Amino acid sequence: CASSQDQRVPGNSPLHF.

Many counts were recorded for this clonotype. This chain joins TRBV5-1 and TRBJ2-3; 10 bases agree with TRBD2. CDR1 and CDR2 from the germline V gene are SGHRS and YFSETQ. This CDR3 spans 18 amino acids. With V trimmed by 4 bases and J by 0 bases, 11 bases remained unmatched. As DNA, the CDR3 is TGCGCCAGCAGCCCACTCGTAGCGGGAGGACCAAGCACAGATACGCAGTATTTT. Protein product: CASSPLVAGGPSTDTQYF.

This clonotype has a count of ten or more. The gene calls are TRBV9 and TRBJ2-2; TRBD2 aligns across 7 bases. Germline CDR1 and CDR2: SGDLS and YYNGEE. J gave up 6 bases and V 4 bases, and 6 bases lay outside the gene matches. This CDR3 is built from 14 residues. Written as DNA, the CDR3 is TGTGCCAGCAGCTCTGGACTAGATCCCGGGGAGCTGTTTTTT. The encoded protein is CASSSGLDPGELFF. Combining the CDR3 with reference TRBV9 and TRBJ2-2 gives the whole variable domain DSGVTQTPKHLITATGQRVTLRCSPRSGDLSVYWYQQSLDQGLQFLIQYYNGEERAKGNILERFSAQQFPDLHSELNLSSLELGDSALYFCASSSGLDPGELFFGEGSRLTVL.

This clonotype was observed a few times. The gene calls are TRBV27 and TRBJ2-3; 9 bases align to TRBD1. V dropped 5 bases and J dropped 4; count of bases not matched to a gene: 10. CDR1 is MNHEY and CDR2 is SMNVEV in the germline V gene (reference sequence). This CDR3 has 16 amino acids. The CDR3 loop is CASSLRDRVRADTQYF. The CDR3 region has the DNA TGTGCCAGCAGTCTACGGGACAGGGTGCGGGCAGATACGCAGTATTTT.

This clonotype was recorded many times. The chain recombines TRBV7-9 with TRBJ1-1, with D unclear. V lost 5 bases and J 4 bases, leaving 17 bases between the germline ends. Germline CDR1 reads SEHNR; CDR2 reads FQNEAQ (reference sequence). The CDR3 runs to 15 residues. The CDR3 DNA sequence: TGTGCCAGCAGCGGAATGGGCCCGGCGGCCACTGAAGCTTTCTTT. Amino acids: CASSGMGPAATEAFF.